What follows are 17 T cell receptor beta chains derived from one specimen sequenced in a study of blood T cells in healthy people across ages. For the second PCR, which ran for about 6 to 11 cycles, a sample-barcoded 5' primer and a J-beta primer mix were used. A single record per CDR3 protein comes from TCRdb applying MiXCR to the 5' RACE reads. Of more than 500,000 distinct CDR3 sequences in the sample, roughly a quarter were seen once. The same sample was also studied in work on T cells of mothers and their children.

Specimen: blood. The receptors were sampled from a boy aged 2 to 10 in good health.

Only a few counts were recorded for this clonotype. The rearrangement links TRBV7-9 to TRBJ2-2; D is possibly TRBD1 (6 bases). Germline CDR1 is SEHNR and CDR2 is FQNEAQ (reference sequence). The CDR3 is 16 residues long. V lost 3 bases and J 4 bases, leaving 15 bases between the germline ends. The DNA of the CDR3 is TGTGCCAGCAGCTTTAGACAGGTGGACCCCACCGGGGAGCTGTTTTTT. Translating it yields CASSFRQVDPTGELFF.

This clonotype occurred a few times. The chain joins TRBV28 to TRBJ2-3; the D is unclear. The CDR3 consists of 16 residues. V gave up 6 bases and J gave up 0 bases, with 16 bases separating them. CDR1 MDHEN and CDR2 SYDVKM come from the germline V gene. CDR3 protein: CASSPPAAPSTDTQYF. CDR3 DNA: TGTGCCAGCAGCCCGCCCGCTGCGCCTAGCACAGATACGCAGTATTTT.

The chain joins TRBV20-1 to TRBJ2-7, with 10 positions matching TRBD2. CDR1 and CDR2 (germline): DFQATT, SNEGSKA (reference sequence). The CDR3 runs 15 residues. The ends lost 6 bases at V and 1 base at J; junction bases unmatched: 9. CDR3 bases: TGCAGTGCGCCGTCCGGGACTAGCGTATCCTACGAGCAGTACTTC. Residues: CSAPSGTSVSYEQYF.

The chain carries TRBV6-6 and TRBJ2-5; the match to TRBD1 covers 7 bases. The V segment lost 5 bases and the J segment 6 bases; nucleotides outside the gene matches: 9. Per germline, CDR1 MNHNY and CDR2 SVGAGI (reference sequence). The CDR3 is 14 amino acids. CDR3 bases: TGTGCCAGCAGTCCCCCGGGACAGTCGAAGACCCAGTACTTC. This encodes CASSPPGQSKTQYF.

This clonotype has more than one count but fewer than ten. This chain joins TRBV27 and TRBJ2-7, with D possibly TRBD1 on 5 matching bases. Trimming pared 6 bases from V and 3 bases from J, leaving 15 bases between. Germline CDR1 reads MNHEY; CDR2 reads SMNVEV (reference sequence). The CDR3 length is 14 residues. Here the CDR3 reads CASSTQGSGYEQYF. In nucleotides, the CDR3 is TGTGCCAGCAGCACCCAGGGATCGGGCTACGAGCAGTACTTC.

The chain joins TRBV3-1 to TRBJ2-2; 10 bases agree with TRBD1. The length of the CDR3 is 16 residues. Germline CDR1 reads LGHDT; CDR2 reads YNNKEL (reference sequence). The junction had 4 bases not matched to a gene; V was cut back by 4 bases and J by 2 bases. The CDR3 nucleotides are TGTGCCAGCAGCCGTGGGACAGGGGCTAACACCGGGGAGCTGTTTTTT. Protein product: CASSRGTGANTGELFF.

This clonotype has more than one count but fewer than ten. V and J are TRBV9 and TRBJ2-5; TRBD1 agrees at 8 bases. J gave up 5 bases and V 5 bases, and 14 bases lay outside the gene matches. There are 16 residues in the CDR3. Germline V gene lookup returns CDR1 SGDLS and CDR2 YYNGEE. CDR3 protein: CASSGALRTGYETQYF. CDR3 bases: TGTGCCAGCAGTGGAGCTCTGAGGACAGGGTATGAGACCCAGTACTTC. The complete variable domain, with remaining parts taken from reference TRBV9 and TRBJ2-5, reads DSGVTQTPKHLITATGQRVTLRCSPRSGDLSVYWYQQSLDQGLQFLIQYYNGEERAKGNILERFSAQQFPDLHSELNLSSLELGDSALYFCASSGALRTGYETQYFGPGTRLLVL.

The sample holds a few counts of this clonotype. V gene TRBV3-1 combines with J gene TRBJ2-5; D remains ambiguous. The ends were cut back, 4 bases at V and 4 bases at J, with 7 bases in the middle. The length of the CDR3 is 12 residues. Germline V gene sequence: CDR1 LGHDT, CDR2 YNNKEL (reference sequence). CDR3 sequence: CASSPFLETQYF. The CDR3 bases are TGTGCCAGCAGCCCTTTTTTAGAGACCCAGTACTTC.

The rearrangement joins TRBV3-1 to TRBJ2-7; perhaps TRBD2 as D (6 bases). CDR1 LGHDT and CDR2 YNNKEL come from the germline V gene (reference sequence). V lost 0 bases and J lost 7, with 16 bases in between. The length of the CDR3 is 15 residues. CDR3: CASSQDPAYSGEQYF. CDR3 in DNA: TGTGCCAGCAGCCAAGATCCGGCGTATAGCGGTGAGCAGTACTTC.

A few counts support this clonotype. The chain links TRBV12-3 or TRBV12-4 to TRBJ2-7; tentative D call: TRBD2 (6 bases). Deletions cut 5 bases from V and 3 bases from J, with 11 bases between. CDR3 length: 13 amino acids. CDR3 amino acids: CASSAVGGYEQYF. Written as DNA, the CDR3 is TGTGCCAGCAGTGCGGTGGGGGGCTACGAGCAGTACTTC.

The chain carries TRBV29-1 and TRBJ2-5; no definite D call. Germline CDR1 and CDR2: SQVTM and ANQGSEA. Trimming shortened V by 5 bases and J by 2 bases, and 9 bases separated the two germline ends. This CDR3 is built from 12 residues. For the CDR3, the DNA is TGCAGCGTTAGACGGTCTCAAGAGACCCAGTACTTC. This gives the protein CSVRRSQETQYF.

This chain joins TRBV24-1 and TRBJ1-4; TRBD1 matches at 7 bases. There are 15 residues in the CDR3. V trimming: 3 bases; J trimming: 8 bases; junction bases outside the gene matches: 8. The germline CDR1 and CDR2 sequences are KGHDR and SFDVKD. CDR3 in amino acids: CATSDRDSRQEKLFF. CDR3 nucleotides: TGTGCCACCAGTGATCGGGACAGCCGTCAGGAAAAACTGTTTTTT.

CDR3 residues: CASSSPGGPQETQYF. The CDR3 coding sequence is TGTGCCAGCAGCTCCCCGGGAGGCCCGCAAGAGACCCAGTACTTC. The chain has TRBV7-2 and TRBJ2-5, with 7 bases that match TRBD2. This CDR3 has 15 residues. Germline CDR1 and CDR2: SGHTA and FQGNSA. J was trimmed by 2 bases and V by 4 bases; bases with no gene match: 7.

The gene calls are TRBV3-1 and TRBJ2-3, with 11 bases identical to TRBD2. V dropped 4 bases and J dropped 6; count of bases not matched to a gene: 12. Germline CDR1 and CDR2: LGHDT and YNNKEL (reference sequence). There are 17 residues in the CDR3. As DNA, the CDR3 is TGTGCCAGCAGCCCACGTCCCCTAGCGGGGGGCCGCGATACGCAGTATTTT. Its translation is CASSPRPLAGGRDTQYF.

This clonotype was detected only a few times. This CDR3 is missing its conserved last phenylalanine or tryptophan, likely due to a read error. The chain carries TRBV7-9 and TRBJ1-5; D is unclear. CDR3 size: 14 residues. CDR1 is SEHNR and CDR2 is FQNEAQ in the germline V gene (reference sequence). The V end lost 4 bases, the J end lost 5 bases, and 12 bases lay between the germline ends. The CDR3 nucleotides read TGTGCCAGCAGCTCGGACCCAGAGTATCAGCCCCAGCATCTT. Its protein is CASSSDPEYQPQHL.

This clonotype has a handful of counts. The genes are TRBV10-1 and TRBJ2-5; tentatively, D is TRBD2 (6 bases). V lost 4 bases and J 5 bases, leaving 14 bases between the germline ends. Per the germline V gene, CDR1 is WNHNN and CDR2 is SYGVQD (reference sequence). The length of the CDR3 is 14 residues. In DNA, the CDR3 is TGCGCCAGCAGTGTTGGAGGGCCCGGCGAGACCCAGTACTTC. It codes for CASSVGGPGETQYF.

A few counts support this clonotype. The rearrangement links TRBV29-1 to TRBJ1-2; D remains ambiguous. The germline CDR1 and CDR2 sequences are SQVTM and ANQGSEA. Trimming took 4 bases from V and 5 from J, leaving 11 bases between them. The CDR3 spans 12 residues. The CDR3 sequence is CSVAFPGYGYTF. Here the CDR3 DNA reads TGCAGCGTTGCTTTTCCGGGATATGGCTACACCTTC.